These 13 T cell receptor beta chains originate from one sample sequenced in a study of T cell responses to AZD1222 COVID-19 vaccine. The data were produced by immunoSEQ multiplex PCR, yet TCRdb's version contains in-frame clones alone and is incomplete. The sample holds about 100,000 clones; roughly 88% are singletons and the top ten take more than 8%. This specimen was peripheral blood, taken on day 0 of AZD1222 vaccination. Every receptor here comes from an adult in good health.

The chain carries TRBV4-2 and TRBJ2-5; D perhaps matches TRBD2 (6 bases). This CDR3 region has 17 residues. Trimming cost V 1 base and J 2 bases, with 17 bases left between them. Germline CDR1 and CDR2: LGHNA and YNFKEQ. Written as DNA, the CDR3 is TGTGCCAGCAGCCAAGTGGGGGATGCGGGAACGCAAGAGACCCAGTACTTC. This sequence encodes CASSQVGDAGTQETQYF.

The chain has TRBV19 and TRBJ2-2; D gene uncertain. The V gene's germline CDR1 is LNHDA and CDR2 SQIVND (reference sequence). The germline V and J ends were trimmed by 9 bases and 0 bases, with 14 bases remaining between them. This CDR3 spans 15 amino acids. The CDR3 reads CASSKGSSNTGELFF. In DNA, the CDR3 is TGTGCCAGCTCTAAGGGCAGTTCGAACACCGGGGAGCTGTTTTTT.

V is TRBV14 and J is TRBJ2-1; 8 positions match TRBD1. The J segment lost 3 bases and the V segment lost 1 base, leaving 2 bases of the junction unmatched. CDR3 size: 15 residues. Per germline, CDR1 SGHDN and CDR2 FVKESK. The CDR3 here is CASSQVRGHYNEQFF. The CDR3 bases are TGTGCCAGCAGCCAAGTCAGGGGGCACTACAATGAGCAGTTCTTC. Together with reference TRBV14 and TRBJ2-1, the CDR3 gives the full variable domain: EAGVTQFPSHSVIEKGQTVTLRCDPISGHDNLYWYRRVMGKEIKFLLHFVKESKQDESGMPNNRFLAERTGGTYSTLKVQPAELEDSGVYFCASSQVRGHYNEQFFGPGTRLTVL.

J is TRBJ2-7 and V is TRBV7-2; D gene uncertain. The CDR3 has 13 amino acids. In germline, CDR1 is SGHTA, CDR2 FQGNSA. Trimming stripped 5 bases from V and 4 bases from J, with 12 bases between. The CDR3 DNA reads TGTGCCAGCAGCCCAGGACCTCGTTACGAGCAGTACTTC. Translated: CASSPGPRYEQYF.

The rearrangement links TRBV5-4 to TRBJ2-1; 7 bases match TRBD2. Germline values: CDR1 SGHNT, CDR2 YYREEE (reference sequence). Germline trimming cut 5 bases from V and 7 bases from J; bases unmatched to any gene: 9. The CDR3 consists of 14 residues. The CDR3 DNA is TGTGCCAGCAGACTGGGAGGGTCAGGGAATGAGCAGTTCTTC. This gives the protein CASRLGGSGNEQFF.

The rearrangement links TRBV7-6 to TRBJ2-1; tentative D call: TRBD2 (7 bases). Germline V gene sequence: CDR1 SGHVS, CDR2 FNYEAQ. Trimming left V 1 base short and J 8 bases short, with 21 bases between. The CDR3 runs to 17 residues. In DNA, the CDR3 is TGTGCCAGCAGCTTAGGGGCACGGGGGGCCTCCTATGATGAGCAGTTCTTC. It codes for CASSLGARGASYDEQFF.

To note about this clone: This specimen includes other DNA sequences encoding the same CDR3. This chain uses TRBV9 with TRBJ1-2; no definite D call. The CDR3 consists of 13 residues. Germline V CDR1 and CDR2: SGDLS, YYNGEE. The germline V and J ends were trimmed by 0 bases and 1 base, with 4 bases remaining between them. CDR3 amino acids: CASSVGYNYGYTF. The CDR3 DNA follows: TGTGCCAGCAGCGTAGGGTATAACTATGGCTACACCTTC.

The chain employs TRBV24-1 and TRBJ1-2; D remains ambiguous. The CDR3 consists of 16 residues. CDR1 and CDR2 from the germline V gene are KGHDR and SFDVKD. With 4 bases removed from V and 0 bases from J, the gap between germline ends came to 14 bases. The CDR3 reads CATSDPTRNANYGYTF. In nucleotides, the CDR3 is TGTGCCACCAGTGACCCTACCAGGAACGCTAACTATGGCTACACCTTC.

CDR3 residues: CASSLATANYGYTF. Written as DNA, the CDR3 is TGCGCCAGCAGCTTGGCGACAGCTAACTATGGCTACACCTTC. The chain carries TRBV5-1 and TRBJ1-2; D might be TRBD1 (5 bases). The V end was cut by 0 bases, the J end by 0 bases, with 6 bases between. This CDR3 is 14 amino acids long. Germline assignment: CDR1 SGHRS and CDR2 YFSETQ. Full variable domain (missing parts from reference TRBV5-1 and TRBJ1-2): KAGVTQTPRYLIKTRGQQVTLSCSPISGHRSVSWYQQTPGQGLQFLFEYFSETQRNKGNFPGRFSGRQFSNSRSEMNVSTLELGDSALYLCASSLATANYGYTFGSGTRLTVV.

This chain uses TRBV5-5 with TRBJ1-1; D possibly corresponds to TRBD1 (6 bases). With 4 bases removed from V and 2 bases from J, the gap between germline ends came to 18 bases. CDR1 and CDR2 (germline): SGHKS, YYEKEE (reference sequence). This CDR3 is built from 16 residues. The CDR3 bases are TGTGCCAGCAGCCTTACCGGGGGGCTAGTTAACACTGAAGCTTTCTTT. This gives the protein CASSLTGGLVNTEAFF.

As DNA, the CDR3 is TGTGCCAGCAGCTTAAATTACGGAGGGGGCACTGAAGCTTTCTTT. It specifies CASSLNYGGGTEAFF. This chain connects TRBV7-6 to TRBJ1-1, with D perhaps matching TRBD1 (6 bases). Trimming stripped 2 bases from V and 4 bases from J, with 14 bases between. CDR1 is SGHVS and CDR2 is FNYEAQ in the germline V gene. This CDR3 has 15 residues.

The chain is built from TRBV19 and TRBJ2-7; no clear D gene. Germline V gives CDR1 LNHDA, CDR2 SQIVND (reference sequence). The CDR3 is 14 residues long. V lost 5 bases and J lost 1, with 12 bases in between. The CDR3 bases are TGTGCCAGTAGTCGGTACAGTTCTTCCTACGAGCAGTACTTC. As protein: CASSRYSSSYEQYF.

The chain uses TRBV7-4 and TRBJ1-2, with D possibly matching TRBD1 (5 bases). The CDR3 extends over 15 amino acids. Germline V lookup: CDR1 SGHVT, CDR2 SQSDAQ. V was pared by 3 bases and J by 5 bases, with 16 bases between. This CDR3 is CASSLRGSYPYGYTF. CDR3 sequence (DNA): TGTGCCAGCAGCTTGCGGGGGTCGTACCCATATGGCTACACCTTC.